The TCR beta chain under discussion was sequenced for a study of blood T cell repertoires in COVID-19. Study in general: Samples came from the United States, Italy and Spain, spanning acute and convalescent COVID-19. Sample material is recorded as cDNA or gDNA derived from T cells, B-cell-depleted T cells, or PBMCs.

In the original workflow: For nucleated cells, counts were estimated from reference gene primer amplification. Repertoires were generated with immunoSEQ multiplex PCR, while TCRdb's copy carries only in-frame clones and drops some. V and J calls and clone size are given by that table; D and trimming were obtained from the DNA. The sample includes 95,000 to 100,000 clones, about 80% seen only once; the top ten take about a quarter. Looked up from germline, CDR1 is MNHEY and CDR2 is SVGAGI. V lost 3 bases to trimming and J lost 2 bases; unmatched junction nucleotides: 3. This CDR3 region has 14 residues.

The clonotype comes from a human donor in a cohort sampled during active COVID-19. Sequencing was performed on peripheral blood. This chain links TRBV6-5 with TRBJ2-7; 8 bases align to TRBD2. The DNA of the CDR3 is TGTGCCAGCAGTTATGTCGGGGGGGCCTACGAGCAGTACTTC. This translates into CASSYVGGAYEQYF.